This TCR beta chain was sequenced in a study of neoadjuvant nivolumab and ipilimumab in lung cancer (dated by TCRdb to between 2020 and 2021). General notes on the study: Nivolumab was given at 3 mg/kg intravenously on days 1, 15 and 29, and the combination arm added ipilimumab 1 mg/kg on day 1 only. The primary endpoint of the trial was the rate of major pathologic response (MPR) in the intention-to-treat population of each study arm. Of the 45 or so patients with operable NSCLC treated in the trial, roughly 23 were randomized to nivolumab monotherapy and some 21 to nivolumab plus ipilimumab. The study compared TCR repertoires in pretherapy (baseline) peripheral blood with TCR repertoires in tumors resected at surgery after neoadjuvant immune checkpoint blockade. Seven patients had matched pretherapy and resected tumor pairs analyzed, with four treated with nivolumab and three with nivolumab plus ipilimumab.

Via the germline V gene (reference sequence), CDR1 is SEHNR and CDR2 FQNEAQ. The junction shows trimming of 2 bases on V and 10 bases on J, plus 12 bases between the germline ends. The CDR3, from cysteine to phenylalanine, totals 13 residues. Left in the record is the CDR3 DNA by itself, 39 bases read in frame from the first base. Concerning this clone: No antigen is known for it. No clone much larger than this one lies a single base away; base qualities are absent.

Receptor amplification or capture employed the immunoSEQ multiplex PCR assay. As for how the authors treated the data: Repertoires were summarized by richness and clonality, and significantly expanded and contracted clones were identified between pre- and post-therapy samples. As stored in TCRdb, this immuneACCESS dataset retains in-frame rearrangements with V and J assigned. A fraction of the clones does not appear; measured against another copy, unresolved V genes explain less than half of the discrepancy, and the remainder lacks a known reason. V and J calls and clone size are copied from that table; D and trimming were computed from the DNA. For this sample the table gives 40,000 or so clones, of which 75% to 90% were detected only once. Jointly, the top ten make up approximately 3.3% of the sample. Study-wide findings and limitations: Pretherapy blood TCR richness correlated positively with richness in tumors resected after neoadjuvant therapy (Spearman R ≈ 0.8). There was no significant correlation between TCR clonality and pathologic tumor regression, and just a single major-pathologic-response sample was available for the clonality-regression analysis. A small number of samples was subjected to TCR sequencing. Tumor T-cell richness and clonality rose from pretherapy to surgery in three of three dual-therapy tumors but in only two of four nivolumab-treated tumors. Greater TCR richness and clonality were observed in resected tumors than in tumor-adjacent uninvolved lung, and increases were observed in more dual-therapy-treated tumors.

Taken with the paper, the label for time point translates to: pretherapy, before neoadjuvant immune checkpoint inhibitors. The samples were taken from NEOSTAR, a phase 2 randomized trial in operable NSCLC that tested neoadjuvant nivolumab or nivolumab plus ipilimumab, followed by surgery. The chain joins TRBV7-9 to TRBJ2-1; a weak D assignment points to TRBD2 (5 bases agree). Source: peripheral blood, taken before neoadjuvant nivolumab, alone or with ipilimumab. This clonotype was obtained from an adult with non-small cell lung cancer. CDR3 protein: CASSLISVNEQFF. The DNA is as follows: TGTGCCAGCAGCTTAATTAGCGTAAACGAGCAGTTCTTC.